This is a list of T cell receptor beta chains from one sample in a study of Ad26.COV2.S vaccination and SARS-CoV-2 variants. TCRdb keeps only in-frame clones here, not all; method: immunoSEQ multiplex PCR. The table lists 300,000 to 400,000 clones, 85% to 90% of them singletons. The sequenced sample was peripheral blood, obtained in a trial of Ad26.COV2.S vaccine versus placebo. Receptor source: a person aged 18-65 years who received the Ad26.COV2.S COVID-19 vaccine or a placebo. CDR3s include the opening cysteine and the closing phenylalanine or tryptophan. Each record gives: D gene, CDR3 length, clone size, J gene, V gene, CDR3 DNA, CDR3 protein. A D gene is named only where the DNA matches it firmly. Expanded clones get a size class; other rows say once, few or many, or leave the size out.

. 13 . TRBJ1-3 TRBV16 TGTGCCAGCAGCCAATTTACGGTGGACACCATATATTTT CASSQFTVDTIYF
TRBD1 15 . TRBJ2-1 TRBV6-6 TGTGCCAGCAGTTACTCAGCAGGGGGCTACAATGAGCAGTTCTTC CASSYSAGGYNEQFF
TRBD2 17 . TRBJ2-1 TRBV15 TGTGCCACCAGCAGAATCTGGGGTAGCGGGGAATACAATGAGCAGTTCTTC CATSRIWGSGEYNEQFF
TRBD1 15 once TRBJ2-3 TRBV11-2 TGTGCCAGCACCAGAGGGGGCTTCTATAGAGATACGCAGTATTTT CASTRGGFYRDTQYF
. 13 . TRBJ2-7 TRBV7-9 TGTGCCAGCAGCCCACCTTCGAGCTACGAGCAGTACTTC CASSPPSSYEQYF
TRBD2 16 once TRBJ2-1 TRBV3-1/TRBV3-2 TGTGCCAGCAGCCCTCAGCGGGGGGGCTCCTACAATGAGCAGTTCTTC CASSPQRGGSYNEQFF
. 14 . TRBJ2-7 TRBV18 TGTGCCAGCTCACCGATTAGGGCCTCCTACGAGCAGTACTTC CASSPIRASYEQYF
. 15 . TRBJ1-5 TRBV7-8 TGTGCCAGCAGCTTAGCGCTGCCACTGGATCAGCCCCAGCATTTT CASSLALPLDQPQHF
TRBD2 14 . TRBJ2-3 TRBV7-9 TGTGCCAGCAGCTTGACTAGCGACGCAGATACGCAGTATTTT CASSLTSDADTQYF
TRBD1 15 . TRBJ2-7 TRBV2 TGTGCCAGCAGTTACCGGGACAGACCTTACGAAGGGCAGTACTTC CASSYRDRPYEGQYF
. 17 . TRBJ2-1 TRBV3-1/TRBV3-2 TGTGCCAGCAGCCAAGAGGAATGGAATAACAGGGTCTATGAGCAGTTCTTC CASSQEEWNNRVYEQFF
. 13 few TRBJ1-2 TRBV7-9 TGTGCCAGCAGCCCCGGGGGGACCTATGGCTACACCTTC CASSPGGTYGYTF
TRBD2 14 . TRBJ2-5 TRBV7-2 TGTGCCAGCAGCTTGCGGGGGATCCAAGAGACCCAGTACTTC CASSLRGIQETQYF
TRBD1 15 . TRBJ2-7 TRBV27 TGTGCCAGCAGTGGAGGGACAGGTTTCTCCTACGAGCAGTACTTC CASSGGTGFSYEQYF
. 15 . TRBJ2-7 TRBV30 TGTGCCTGGAGTGTCATAGGTCGCCGTCAGGACGAGCAGTACTTC CAWSVIGRRQDEQYF
TRBD1 14 . TRBJ2-5 TRBV13 TGTGCCAGCAGCCTACGACAGGGGGAAGAGACCCAGTACTTC CASSLRQGEETQYF
. 15 . TRBJ2-2 TRBV6-1 TGTGCCAGCAGTGAAGGGCCCCTGAACACCGGGGAGCTGTTTTTT CASSEGPLNTGELFF
. 15 . TRBJ1-5 TRBV7-2 TGTGCCAGCAGCTTAGCTAGCAGGGGTAATCAGCCCCAGCATTTT CASSLASRGNQPQHF
TRBD1 14 . TRBJ2-1 TRBV29-1 TGCAGCGTTGATTTGGGACAGGCCCCTAATGAGCAGTTCTTC CSVDLGQAPNEQFF
. 14 . TRBJ2-1 TRBV28 TGTGCCAGCACGGAGACGGATCCCTACAATGAGCAGTTCTTC CASTETDPYNEQFF
. 15 . TRBJ2-2 TRBV4-3 TGCGCCAGCAAGCCGGCCCCAGGCGACACCGGGGAGCTGTTTTTT CASKPAPGDTGELFF
. 15 . TRBJ2-1 TRBV7-9 TGTGCCAGCAGGAAGGGGGGAACTACCTACAATGAGCAGTTCTTC CASRKGGTTYNEQFF
. 12 . TRBJ1-2 TRBV29-1 TGCAGCGTTGAATGGGGGGACTATGGCTACACCTTC CSVEWGDYGYTF
TRBD1 14 once TRBJ1-4 TRBV28 TGTGCCAGCAGCACGACAGGGTACAATGAAAAACTGTTTTTT CASSTTGYNEKLFF
. 14 . TRBJ1-2 TRBV2 TGTGCCAGCAGGACTGTCCGGGACGGCTATGGCTACACCTTC CASRTVRDGYGYTF
. 12 . TRBJ1-3 TRBV28 TGTGCCAGCAGCCGATTTGGAAACACCATATATTTT CASSRFGNTIYF
. 15 . TRBJ1-2 TRBV6-2/TRBV6-3 TGTGCCAGCAGTCAAACCGCTTCAGGGGCCTATGGCTACACCTTC CASSQTASGAYGYTF
. 15 . TRBJ2-7 TRBV6-5 TGTGCCAGCAGGGCAAAGGGGGACGCGACCTACGAGCAGTACTTC CASRAKGDATYEQYF
. 13 . TRBJ1-6 TRBV11-2 TGTGCCAGCACCCTGACAGTTAATTCACCCCTCCACTTT CASTLTVNSPLHF
. 12 . TRBJ2-3 TRBV9 TGTGCCAGCAGCGTGGACACAGATACGCAGTATTTT CASSVDTDTQYF
. 15 . TRBJ1-5 TRBV19 TGTGCCAGTAAAGTGATGTCAGGGGTTCGACAGCCCCAGCATTTT CASKVMSGVRQPQHF
TRBD2 15 . TRBJ2-1 TRBV7-2 TGTGCCAGCAGCTTAGTTCGGGGGGTCTACAATGAGCAGTTCTTC CASSLVRGVYNEQFF